This TCR beta chain was retrieved from a study of shared clonotypes between healthy human individuals. Findings and caveats of the study: Among donors, clonotype sharing was expected to be affected by sequencing depth.

Comment on this clone: Its antigen is undetermined.

Germline V gene sequence: CDR1 SGHAT, CDR2 FQNNGV. V dropped 5 bases and J dropped 5; count of bases not matched to a gene: 13. CDR3 length: 16 amino acids. Genomic DNA per cell subset filled all wells of several immunoSEQ plates. The replicate PCRs on unsorted PBMC were given about 0.3 ug DNA, which is tens of thousands of T cell genomes. Only in-frame clones appear in the TCRdb table, and some are missing; sequencing was by immunoSEQ multiplex PCR. Of about 470,000 clones listed, 79% are singletons. Adult donors, all healthy and HIV-negative, had no recent acute infections or vaccinations. The sequence came from a woman aged 40 to 49 in good health. Some clones in this sample may be carry-over from other donors' samples. Sample: PBMCs. The V and J genes are TRBV11-2 and TRBJ1-2, with 8 bases matching TRBD1. The CDR3 loop reads CASSLGTGRQGYGYTF. The CDR3 nucleotides are TGTGCCAGCAGCCTAGGGACAGGTAGACAGGGATATGGCTACACCTTC.